These 5 T cell receptor beta chains originate from one sample sequenced in a study of CD8 T cells in ankylosing spondylitis. Using its own MiXCR run on the 5' RACE reads, TCRdb lists one record per CDR3 protein. The repertoire holds roughly 260,000 distinct CDR3 sequences, approximately 20% seen once, with roughly 8.3% in the top ten. Material: blood, either unsorted or a sorted T cell fraction (not recorded which). Receptor source: a male donor with ankylosing spondylitis or in good health (not recorded which).

The V and J genes are TRBV20-1 and TRBJ2-7; D is perhaps TRBD2 (8 bases). Germline V gives CDR1 DFQATT, CDR2 SNEGSKA (reference sequence). The CDR3 is 15 residues long. The V gene lost 2 bases and the J gene lost 3 bases, with 17 bases spanning the gap. In DNA, the CDR3 is TGCAGTGCTAGACCGGGTAGCGGGACAGACTACGAGCAGTACGTC. Its protein product is CSARPGSGTDYEQYV.

Only a few counts were recorded for this clonotype. V and J are TRBV5-1 and TRBJ2-5, with D maybe TRBD1 (5 bases). Germline V gene sequence: CDR1 SGHRS, CDR2 YFSETQ. The CDR3 has 14 residues. Deletions cut 0 bases from V and 4 bases from J, with 10 bases between. For the CDR3, the DNA is TGCGCCAGCAGCTTGGCCAGGGAAGGAGAGACCCAGTACTTC. It codes for CASSLAREGETQYF.

V is TRBV12-3 or TRBV12-4 and J is TRBJ1-5, with TRBD1 matching over 7 bases. V was pared by 3 bases and J by 5 bases, with 10 bases of the junction left unmatched. The CDR3 is made up of 16 amino acids. This chain's CDR3 is CASSFSTGVLDQPQHF. CDR3 bases: TGTGCCAGCAGTTTTAGTACAGGGGTATTGGATCAGCCCCAGCATTTT.

The chain employs TRBV20-1 and TRBJ1-5, with D unclear. With 3 bases removed from V and 4 bases from J, the gap between germline ends came to 7 bases. In germline, CDR1 is DFQATT, CDR2 SNEGSKA (reference sequence). The CDR3 consists of 12 residues. This CDR3 reads CSASGVNQPQHF. CDR3 bases: TGCAGTGCTAGTGGGGTTAATCAGCCCCAGCATTTT.

The V gene is TRBV7-8, the J gene TRBJ2-6, with TRBD1 matching 8 bases. Germline loops: CDR1 SGHVS, CDR2 FQNEAQ. V lost 5 bases, J lost 0 bases, and 12 bases stayed unmatched. The CDR3 extends over 19 amino acids. CDR3 in DNA: TGTGCCAGCAGCCCCCTTCCGGGACAGGAAATCTCTGGGGCCAACGTCCTGACTTTC. Translation gives CASSPLPGQEISGANVLTF.